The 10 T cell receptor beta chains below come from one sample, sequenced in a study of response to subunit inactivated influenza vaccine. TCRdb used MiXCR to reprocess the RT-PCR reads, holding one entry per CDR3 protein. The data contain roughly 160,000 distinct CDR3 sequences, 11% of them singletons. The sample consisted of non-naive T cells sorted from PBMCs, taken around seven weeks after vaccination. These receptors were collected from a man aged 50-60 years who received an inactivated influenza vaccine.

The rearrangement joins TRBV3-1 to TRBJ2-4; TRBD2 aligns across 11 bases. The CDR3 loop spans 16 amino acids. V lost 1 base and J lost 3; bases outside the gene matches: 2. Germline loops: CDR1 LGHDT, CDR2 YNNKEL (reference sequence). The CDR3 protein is CASSQGTSGSKNIQYF. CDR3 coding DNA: TGTGCCAGCAGCCAAGGTACTAGCGGGAGCAAAAACATTCAGTACTTC.

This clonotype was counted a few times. The CDR3 loop is CASSQWTGWQETQYF. The CDR3 DNA reads TGTGCCAGCAGCCAATGGACAGGGTGGCAAGAGACCCAGTACTTC. V and J are TRBV14 and TRBJ2-5, with 8 bases that match TRBD1. The CDR3 loop spans 15 amino acids. Germline V gene data show CDR1 as SGHDN and CDR2 as FVKESK. Trimming at V came to 2 bases and at J to 2 bases, leaving 4 bases not matched to a gene.

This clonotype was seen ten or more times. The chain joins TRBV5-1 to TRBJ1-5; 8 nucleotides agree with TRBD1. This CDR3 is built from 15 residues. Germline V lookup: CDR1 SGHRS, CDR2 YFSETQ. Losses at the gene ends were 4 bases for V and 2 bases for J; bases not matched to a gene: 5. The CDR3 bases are TGCGCCAGCAGCGAAGGACAGGGAGGCAATCAGCCCCAGCATTTT. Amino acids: CASSEGQGGNQPQHF.

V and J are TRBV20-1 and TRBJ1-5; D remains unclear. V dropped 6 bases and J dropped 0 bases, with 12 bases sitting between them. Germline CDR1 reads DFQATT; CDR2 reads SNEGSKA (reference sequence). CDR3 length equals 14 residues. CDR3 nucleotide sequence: TGCAGTGCCCCTGGCAGGTATAGCAATCAGCCCCAGCATTTT. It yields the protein CSAPGRYSNQPQHF.

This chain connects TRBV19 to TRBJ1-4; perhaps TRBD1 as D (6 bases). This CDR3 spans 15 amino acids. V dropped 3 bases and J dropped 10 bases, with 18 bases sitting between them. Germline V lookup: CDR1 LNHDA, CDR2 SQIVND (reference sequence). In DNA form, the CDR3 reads TGTGCCAGTAGTATTCAAGGACAGATGGGTCGAAAACTGTTTTTT. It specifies CASSIQGQMGRKLFF.

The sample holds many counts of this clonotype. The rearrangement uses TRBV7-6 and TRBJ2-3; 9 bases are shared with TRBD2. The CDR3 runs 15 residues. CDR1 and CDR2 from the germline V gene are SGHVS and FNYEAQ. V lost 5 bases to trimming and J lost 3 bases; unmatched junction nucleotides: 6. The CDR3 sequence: CASSLGLARTDTQYF. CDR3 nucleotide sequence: TGTGCCAGCAGCCTGGGACTAGCTAGGACAGATACGCAGTATTTT. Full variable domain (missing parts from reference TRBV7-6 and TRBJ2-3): GAGVSQSPRYKVTKRGQDVALRCDPISGHVSLYWYRQALGQGPEFLTYFNYEAQQDKSGLPNDRFSAERPEGSISTLTIQRTEQRDSAMYRCASSLGLARTDTQYFGPGTRLTVL.

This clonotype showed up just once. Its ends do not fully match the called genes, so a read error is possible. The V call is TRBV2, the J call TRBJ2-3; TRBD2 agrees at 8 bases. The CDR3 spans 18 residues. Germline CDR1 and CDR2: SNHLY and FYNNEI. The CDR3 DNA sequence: TGTGCCATCAGTGTCGAGCGGGGGATCCTATCTAGCACAGATACGCAGTATTTT. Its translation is CAISVERGILSSTDTQYF.

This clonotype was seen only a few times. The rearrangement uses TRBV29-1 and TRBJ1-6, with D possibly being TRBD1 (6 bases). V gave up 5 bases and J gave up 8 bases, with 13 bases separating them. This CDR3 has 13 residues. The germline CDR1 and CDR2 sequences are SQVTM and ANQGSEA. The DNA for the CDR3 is TGCAGCGTTTCCCAGGGGTTGGATTCACCCCTCCACTTT. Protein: CSVSQGLDSPLHF.

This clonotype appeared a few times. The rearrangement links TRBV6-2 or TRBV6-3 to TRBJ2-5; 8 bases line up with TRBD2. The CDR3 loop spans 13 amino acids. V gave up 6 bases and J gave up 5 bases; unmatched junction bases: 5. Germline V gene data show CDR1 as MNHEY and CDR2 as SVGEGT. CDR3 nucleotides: TGTGCCAGCAGGCGGACTAGCTGGGAGACCCAGTACTTC. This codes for CASRRTSWETQYF.

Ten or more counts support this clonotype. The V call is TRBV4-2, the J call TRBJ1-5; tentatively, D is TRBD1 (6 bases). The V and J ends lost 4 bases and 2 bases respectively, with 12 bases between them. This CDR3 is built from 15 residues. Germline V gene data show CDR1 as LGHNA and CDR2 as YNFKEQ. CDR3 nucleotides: TGTGCCAGCAGCCTAAGTCAGGGGCGCAATCAGCCCCAGCATTTT. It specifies CASSLSQGRNQPQHF.